A selection of T cell receptor beta chains follows, all from one sample in a study of T cells after posttransplantation cyclophosphamide. Here immunoSEQ multiplex PCR was the method, and the copy in TCRdb shows in-frame clones only, minus some. The data contain roughly 14,000 clones, 87% of them seen just once; the ten biggest clones take up less than 4%. The input for sequencing was PBMCs, taken after an allogeneic stem cell transplant with a calcineurin inhibitor and methotrexate. The receptors shown here come from a male patient in his fifties who received an allogeneic stem cell transplant from an unrelated donor, was CMV-positive, and had chronic GVHD only. Some T cells may be transferred from the graft donor. Each CDR3 is given with its conserved first and last residue. The order of the fields is V gene, clone size, D gene, J gene, CDR3 DNA, CDR3 protein. A D gene is named only where the DNA matches it firmly. Clone size, where shown, is once, few, many, or a class for clones that have expanded.

TRBV6-5	NA	NA	TRBJ2-7	TGTGCCAGCAGTTTAGCCGGAGACTACGAGCAGTACTTC	CASSLAGDYEQYF
TRBV4-2	NA	NA	TRBJ2-1	TGTGCCAGCAGCCAAGCTTTCGGGAATGAGCAGTTCTTC	CASSQAFGNEQFF
TRBV27	NA	TRBD1	TRBJ1-2	TGTGCCAGCACCCCGGGGGCAGGGGGCTATGGCTACACCTTC	CASTPGAGGYGYTF
TRBV11-2	NA	NA	TRBJ1-3	TGTGCCAGCAGCTTACTGAGGAGGTCGGACACCATATATTTT	CASSLLRRSDTIYF
TRBV28	NA	NA	TRBJ2-5	TGTGCCAGCAGTTTAAGTAGTGGGGCGAGAGAGACCCAGTACTTC	CASSLSSGARETQYF
TRBV10-1	NA	NA	TRBJ2-7	TGCGCCAGCATCCCGGGGTGCGAGCAGTACTTC	CASIPGCEQYF
TRBV5-1	NA	NA	TRBJ2-1	TGCGCCAGCAGCTTGGAAGGTCGGGGGAGCGATGAGCAGTTCTTC	CASSLEGRGSDEQFF
TRBV27	NA	TRBD1	TRBJ1-5	TGTGCCAGCAGTTCACACCAGGGGGTAGGTCAGCCCCAGCATTTT	CASSSHQGVGQPQHF
TRBV25-1	NA	TRBD2	TRBJ2-3	TGTGCCAGCAGTGAATATTCCGGGGGGGCCACGCAGTATTTT	CASSEYSGGATQYF
TRBV6-5	NA	NA	TRBJ2-7	TGTGCCAGCAGTTACTCTGGCGGGTCCTACGAGCAGTACTTC	CASSYSGGSYEQYF
TRBV28	NA	TRBD2	TRBJ2-2	TGTGCCAGCAGTTTCGTCGGGCTAGCGGGGAACACCGGGGAGCTGTTTTTT	CASSFVGLAGNTGELFF
TRBV5-5	NA	NA	TRBJ1-1	TGTGCCAGCAGCGTTCGGACAGATCTGAACACTGAAGCTTTCTTT	CASSVRTDLNTEAFF
TRBV5-1	NA	TRBD2	TRBJ2-7	TGCGCCAGCAGCTTGGCGGGGAGGGTTTTAGGGGACGAGCAGTACTTC	CASSLAGRVLGDEQYF
TRBV11-3	once	NA	TRBJ2-1	TGTGCCAGCAGCCAAAGACTAGGAGCAAACAATGAGCAGTTCTTC	CASSQRLGANNEQFF
TRBV7-8	NA	TRBD1	TRBJ2-7	TGTGCCAGCAGCTCCGAACAGGGGTCCCACGAGCAGTACTTC	CASSSEQGSHEQYF
TRBV18	NA	TRBD1	TRBJ2-7	TGTGCCAGCTCACCCAGGGACAGACCCTACGAGCAGTACTTC	CASSPRDRPYEQYF
TRBV11-2	NA	TRBD1	TRBJ1-1	TGTGCCAGCAGCTCAACACAGGGGGCCTTCACTGAAGCTTTCTTT	CASSSTQGAFTEAFF
TRBV7-2	NA	NA	TRBJ2-5	TGTGCCAGCAGCTTCCAACTAAAAGAGACCCAGTACTTC	CASSFQLKETQYF
TRBV7-9	NA	NA	TRBJ1-3	TGTGCCAGCAGCCCCCAAGGGGCGGTTGACACCATATATTTT	CASSPQGAVDTIYF
TRBV25-1	NA	TRBD2	TRBJ2-1	TGTGCCAGCAGTATTCTCTCCGGACTAGGCTCCTACAATGAGCAGTTCTTC	CASSILSGLGSYNEQFF
TRBV4-2	NA	TRBD2	TRBJ2-5	TGTGCCAGCAGCCCCGGGGGGGAGACCCAGTACTTC	CASSPGGETQYF
TRBV21-1	NA	NA	TRBJ1-2	TGTGCCAGCAGCAAGGCATGGGACAGGCACTATGGCTACACCTTC	CASSKAWDRHYGYTF
TRBV19	once	NA	TRBJ1-5	TGTGCCAGCGAGAATCAGCCCCAGCATTTT	CASENQPQHF
TRBV7-9	NA	NA	TRBJ2-7	TGTGCCAGCACCCCACCGGGACTTCCCGACGAGCAGTACTTC	CASTPPGLPDEQYF
TRBV28	NA	TRBD1	TRBJ1-1	TGTGCCAGTACCGGGACAGGGATTGAAGCTTTCTTT	CASTGTGIEAFF
TRBV29-1	NA	NA	TRBJ1-2	TGCAGCGTTGGGGCAGCTGCTATTGGCTACACCTTC	CSVGAAAIGYTF
TRBV28	few	TRBD2	TRBJ2-7	TGTGCCAGCAGTTTGACTAGCGGTTACTCCTACGAGCAGTACTTC	CASSLTSGYSYEQYF
TRBV5-6	once	TRBD2	TRBJ2-7	TGTGCCAGCAGCTTGATGGGGGGGAGGGAAGAGCAGTACTTC	CASSLMGGREEQYF
TRBV6-5	NA	NA	TRBJ1-1	TGTGCCAGCAGTCTTGGGAGGGGCACTGAAGCTTTCTTT	CASSLGRGTEAFF
TRBV9	NA	TRBD1	TRBJ2-3	TGTGCCAGCAGCCTAACAGGGGTCTTTCCCGATACGCAGTATTTT	CASSLTGVFPDTQYF
TRBV7-9	NA	NA	TRBJ1-2	TGTGCCAGCATCGAGGGGGCTAACTATGGCTACACCTTC	CASIEGANYGYTF
TRBV7-9	NA	TRBD1	TRBJ2-7	TGTGCCAGCAGCTTACTGTCGACAGGGGAGTCCTACGAGCAGTACTTC	CASSLLSTGESYEQYF
TRBV10-1	NA	NA	TRBJ2-1	TGCGCCAGCAGTATTACTCGGGACACCAATGAGCAGTTCTTC	CASSITRDTNEQFF